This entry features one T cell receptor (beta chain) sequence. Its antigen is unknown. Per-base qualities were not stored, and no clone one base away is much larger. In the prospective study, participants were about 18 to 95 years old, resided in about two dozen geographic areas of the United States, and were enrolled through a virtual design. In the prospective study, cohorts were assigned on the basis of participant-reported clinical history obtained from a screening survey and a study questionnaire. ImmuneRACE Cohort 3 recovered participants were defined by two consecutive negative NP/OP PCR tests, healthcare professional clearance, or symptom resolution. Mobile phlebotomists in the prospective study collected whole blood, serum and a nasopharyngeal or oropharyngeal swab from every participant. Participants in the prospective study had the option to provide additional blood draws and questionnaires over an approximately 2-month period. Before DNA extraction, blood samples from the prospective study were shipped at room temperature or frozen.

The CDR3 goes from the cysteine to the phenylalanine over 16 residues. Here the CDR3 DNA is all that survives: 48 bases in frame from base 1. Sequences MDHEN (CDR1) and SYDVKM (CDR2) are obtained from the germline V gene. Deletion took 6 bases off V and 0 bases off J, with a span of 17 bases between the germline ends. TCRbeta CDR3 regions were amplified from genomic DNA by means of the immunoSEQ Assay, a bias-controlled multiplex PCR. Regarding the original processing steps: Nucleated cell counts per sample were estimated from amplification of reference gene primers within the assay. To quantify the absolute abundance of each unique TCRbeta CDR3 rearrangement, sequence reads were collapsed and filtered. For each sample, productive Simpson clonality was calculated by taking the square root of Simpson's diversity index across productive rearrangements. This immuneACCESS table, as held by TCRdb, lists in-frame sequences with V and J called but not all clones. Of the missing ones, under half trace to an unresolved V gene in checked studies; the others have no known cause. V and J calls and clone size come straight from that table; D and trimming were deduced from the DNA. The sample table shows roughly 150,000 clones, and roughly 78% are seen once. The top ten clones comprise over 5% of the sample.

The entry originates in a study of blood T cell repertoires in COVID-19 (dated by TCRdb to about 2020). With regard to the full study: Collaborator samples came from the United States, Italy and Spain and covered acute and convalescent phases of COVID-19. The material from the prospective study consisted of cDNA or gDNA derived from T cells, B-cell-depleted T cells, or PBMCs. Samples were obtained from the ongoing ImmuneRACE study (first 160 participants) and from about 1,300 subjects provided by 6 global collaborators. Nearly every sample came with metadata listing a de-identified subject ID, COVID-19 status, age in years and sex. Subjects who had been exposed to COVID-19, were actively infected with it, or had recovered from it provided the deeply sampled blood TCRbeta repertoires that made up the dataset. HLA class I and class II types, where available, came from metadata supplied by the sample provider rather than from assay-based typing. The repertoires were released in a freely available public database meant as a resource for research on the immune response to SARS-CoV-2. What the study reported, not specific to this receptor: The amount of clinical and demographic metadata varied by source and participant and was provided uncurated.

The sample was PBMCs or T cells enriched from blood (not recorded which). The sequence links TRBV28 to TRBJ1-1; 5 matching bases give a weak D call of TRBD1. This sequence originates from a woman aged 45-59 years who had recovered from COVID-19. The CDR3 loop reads CASSGGGMGMNTEAFF. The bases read TGTGCCAGCAGCGGGGGGGGAATGGGCATGAACACTGAAGCTTTCTTT.